Given below is one T cell receptor (beta chain) in context. Profiling relied on immunoSEQ multiplex PCR, and the TCRdb table lists in-frame clones only, not all of them. The repertoire holds about 73,000 clones, with 90% as singletons. The CDR3 runs 12 residues. Germline CDR1 KGHSH, CDR2 LQKENI. With 4 bases removed from V and 8 bases from J, the gap between germline ends came to 9 bases. This entry is derived from a study of technical replicates of blood from four donors. This sequence originates from a human donor in good health. Some clones in this sample may be carry-over from other donors' samples. This chain uses TRBV18 with TRBJ2-1, with D possibly being TRBD1 (5 bases). Sequenced input: PBMCs. Written as DNA, the CDR3 is TGTGCCAGCTCACTTTCCAGGGATGAGCAGTTCTTC. It translates to CASSLSRDEQFF.